The rows below give T cell receptor beta chains drawn from one sample of a study of brain metastases from non-small cell lung cancer. Libraries were prepared by immunoSEQ multiplex PCR; TCRdb keeps only in-frame clonotypes and omits some of them. This sample has thousands of clones, with around 85% found just once. The sample consisted of tumor-adjacent normal tissue. These receptors all stem from a donor at least 40 years old with non-small cell lung cancer. Both conserved end residues are part of each CDR3. The D gene is left open where the match is weak. Part of the rows lack a size; the others show once, few, many or a class for expanded clones.

d_gene: TRBD1; v_gene: TRBV6-5; j_gene: TRBJ1-5; abundance: few; CDR3aa: CASQGQGIGQPQHF; CDR3nt: TGTGCCAGCCAGGGACAGGGAATCGGGCAGCCCCAGCATTTT
d_gene: .; v_gene: TRBV7-9; j_gene: TRBJ2-7; abundance: .; CDR3aa: CASSLPGSYEQYF; CDR3nt: TGTGCCAGCAGCTTACCGGGGTCCTACGAGCAGTACTTC
d_gene: TRBD1; v_gene: TRBV30; j_gene: TRBJ1-6; abundance: .; CDR3aa: CACTDRGNSPLHF; CDR3nt: TGTGCCTGTACGGACAGGGGTAATTCACCCCTCCACTTT
d_gene: TRBD1; v_gene: TRBV2; j_gene: TRBJ1-3; abundance: .; CDR3aa: CASSERTGAGNTIYF; CDR3nt: TGTGCCAGCAGTGAACGGACAGGGGCTGGAAACACCATATATTTT
d_gene: .; v_gene: TRBV2; j_gene: TRBJ2-1; abundance: .; CDR3aa: CASSARDPYNEQFF; CDR3nt: TGTGCCAGCAGCGCGCGGGACCCCTACAATGAGCAGTTCTTC
d_gene: .; v_gene: TRBV7-7; j_gene: TRBJ2-7; abundance: .; CDR3aa: CASSLAPVGNLNEQYF; CDR3nt: TGTGCCAGCAGCTTAGCCCCCGTAGGGAACCTAAACGAGCAGTACTTC
d_gene: TRBD1; v_gene: TRBV24-1; j_gene: TRBJ2-3; abundance: .; CDR3aa: CATSARGQGGTDTQYF; CDR3nt: TGTGCCACCAGTGCCCGGGGACAGGGAGGCACAGATACGCAGTATTTT
d_gene: .; v_gene: TRBV9; j_gene: TRBJ2-1; abundance: .; CDR3aa: CASSVEVGGTLGEQFF; CDR3nt: TGTGCCAGCAGCGTAGAGGTCGGGGGAACCCTCGGTGAGCAGTTCTTC
d_gene: .; v_gene: TRBV6-6; j_gene: TRBJ1-1; abundance: .; CDR3aa: CASSYPTGVQAEAFF; CDR3nt: TGTGCCAGCAGTTACCCTACTGGGGTCCAAGCTGAAGCTTTCTTT
d_gene: .; v_gene: TRBV6-5; j_gene: TRBJ1-5; abundance: once; CDR3aa: CASASQDSYNQPQHF; CDR3nt: TGTGCCAGCGCCAGCCAGGACAGTTATAATCAGCCCCAGCATTTT
d_gene: .; v_gene: TRBV5-6; j_gene: TRBJ2-5; abundance: .; CDR3aa: CASSLRTGETQYF; CDR3nt: TGTGCTAGCAGCTTGCGTACTGGGGAGACCCAGTACTTC
d_gene: .; v_gene: TRBV19; j_gene: TRBJ2-2; abundance: .; CDR3aa: CASSQGGDFGELFF; CDR3nt: TGTGCCAGTAGTCAGGGCGGGGATTTCGGGGAGCTGTTTTTT
d_gene: .; v_gene: TRBV5-6; j_gene: TRBJ1-1; abundance: .; CDR3aa: CASSRREFEAFF; CDR3nt: TGTGCCAGCAGCCGGAGGGAATTTGAAGCTTTCTTT
d_gene: .; v_gene: TRBV11-1; j_gene: TRBJ2-3; abundance: .; CDR3aa: CASSFDYVADTQYF; CDR3nt: TGTGCCAGCAGCTTCGATTATGTGGCAGATACGCAGTATTTT
d_gene: .; v_gene: TRBV7-8; j_gene: TRBJ1-4; abundance: .; CDR3aa: CASSLAGGLGEKLFF; CDR3nt: TGTGCCAGCAGCTTAGCGGGGGGCCTGGGTGAAAAACTGTTTTTT
d_gene: .; v_gene: TRBV2; j_gene: TRBJ1-2; abundance: few; CDR3aa: CATHKRVDGYTF; CDR3nt: TGTGCCACCCATAAGAGGGTTGATGGCTACACCTTC
d_gene: TRBD1; v_gene: TRBV28; j_gene: TRBJ1-4; abundance: once; CDR3aa: CASTQGSLAIF; CDR3nt: TGTGCCAGCACACAGGGGTCCCTGGCGATTTTT
d_gene: .; v_gene: TRBV28; j_gene: TRBJ2-7; abundance: .; CDR3aa: CASSSLPAYEQYF; CDR3nt: TGTGCCAGCAGTTCCCTTCCGGCCTACGAGCAGTACTTC
d_gene: .; v_gene: TRBV5-1; j_gene: TRBJ2-7; abundance: .; CDR3aa: CASSLDGTYEQYF; CDR3nt: TGCGCCAGCAGCTTGGACGGAACTTACGAGCAGTACTTC
d_gene: .; v_gene: TRBV5-1; j_gene: TRBJ2-1; abundance: .; CDR3aa: CASSLAGGSSYNEQFF; CDR3nt: TGCGCCAGCAGCTTGGCTGGGGGGAGCTCCTACAATGAGCAGTTCTTC
d_gene: TRBD2; v_gene: TRBV5-3; j_gene: TRBJ2-2; abundance: .; CDR3aa: CARSLTSGDNTGELFF; CDR3nt: TGTGCCAGAAGCCTAACTAGCGGGGACAACACCGGGGAGCTGTTTTTT
d_gene: TRBD1; v_gene: TRBV10-2; j_gene: TRBJ1-1; abundance: .; CDR3aa: CASKTGRIETFF; CDR3nt: TGCGCCAGCAAGACAGGGAGAATTGAGACTTTCTTT
d_gene: .; v_gene: TRBV28; j_gene: TRBJ2-1; abundance: once; CDR3aa: CASSQPGQGYNEQFF; CDR3nt: TGTGCCAGCAGTCAACCGGGACAAGGCTACAATGAGCAGTTCTTC
d_gene: .; v_gene: TRBV15; j_gene: TRBJ2-3; abundance: .; CDR3aa: CATSRDQGYTDTQYF; CDR3nt: TGTGCCACCAGCAGAGACCAGGGTTACACAGATACGCAGTATTTT
d_gene: .; v_gene: TRBV24-1; j_gene: TRBJ1-1; abundance: .; CDR3aa: CATSRDGTEAFF; CDR3nt: TGTGCCACCAGCCGTGACGGGACTGAAGCTTTCTTT
d_gene: TRBD1; v_gene: TRBV10-1; j_gene: TRBJ2-7; abundance: .; CDR3aa: CASGDRVYEQYF; CDR3nt: TGCGCCAGCGGGGACAGGGTCTACGAGCAGTACTTC
d_gene: .; v_gene: TRBV28; j_gene: TRBJ2-5; abundance: .; CDR3aa: CASSSSTTRQGRIGETQYF; CDR3nt: TGTGCCAGCAGTTCATCAACTACGAGGCAGGGTCGTATTGGGGAGACCCAGTACTTC
d_gene: TRBD2; v_gene: TRBV24-1; j_gene: TRBJ2-1; abundance: .; CDR3aa: CTTSDPGLAGGTFEQFF; CDR3nt: TGTACCACCAGTGATCCGGGACTAGCGGGGGGGACTTTTGAGCAGTTCTTC
d_gene: .; v_gene: TRBV30; j_gene: TRBJ1-2; abundance: once; CDR3aa: CAWSVGTVMYGYTF; CDR3nt: TGTGCCTGGAGTGTAGGTACGGTTATGTATGGCTACACCTTC
d_gene: .; v_gene: TRBV15; j_gene: TRBJ1-2; abundance: .; CDR3aa: CATSRGTAPTGYTF; CDR3nt: TGTGCCACCAGCAGAGGGACTGCGCCCACCGGCTACACCTTC
d_gene: .; v_gene: TRBV19; j_gene: TRBJ2-7; abundance: .; CDR3aa: CASSLTRDSYEQYF; CDR3nt: TGTGCCAGTAGTTTGACCAGGGACTCCTACGAGCAGTACTTC
d_gene: .; v_gene: TRBV3-1/TRBV3-2; j_gene: TRBJ1-2; abundance: few; CDR3aa: CASSQEDGYTF; CDR3nt: TGTGCCAGCAGCCAAGAGGATGGCTACACCTTC
d_gene: .; v_gene: TRBV28; j_gene: TRBJ1-3; abundance: .; CDR3aa: CASSLVSNTIYF; CDR3nt: TGTGCCAGCAGTTTGGTTAGTAACACCATATATTTT
d_gene: TRBD2; v_gene: TRBV5-1; j_gene: TRBJ2-3; abundance: .; CDR3aa: CASSLALAASTDTQYF; CDR3nt: TGCGCCAGCAGCTTGGCACTAGCGGCTAGCACAGATACGCAGTATTTT
d_gene: .; v_gene: TRBV7-6; j_gene: TRBJ1-5; abundance: .; CDR3aa: CASSLKVGNSNQPQHF; CDR3nt: TGTGCCAGCAGCTTAAAGGTGGGGAATAGCAATCAGCCCCAGCATTTT
d_gene: .; v_gene: TRBV2; j_gene: TRBJ1-2; abundance: .; CDR3aa: CASRGAVRGYTF; CDR3nt: TGTGCCAGCCGGGGGGCGGTTAGGGGCTACACCTTC
d_gene: TRBD2; v_gene: TRBV19; j_gene: TRBJ2-1; abundance: large; CDR3aa: CASSMGLVNEQFF; CDR3nt: TGTGCCAGTAGTATGGGACTAGTCAATGAGCAGTTCTTC
d_gene: TRBD2; v_gene: TRBV5-6; j_gene: TRBJ2-7; abundance: .; CDR3aa: CASSWGGSYEQYF; CDR3nt: TGTGCCAGCAGCTGGGGGGGGTCCTACGAGCAGTACTTC
d_gene: .; v_gene: TRBV4-3; j_gene: TRBJ1-6; abundance: .; CDR3aa: CASSQVWDSPLHF; CDR3nt: TGCGCCAGCAGCCAAGTCTGGGATTCACCCCTCCACTTT
d_gene: .; v_gene: TRBV7-2; j_gene: TRBJ1-1; abundance: .; CDR3aa: CASSLGPMNTEAFF; CDR3nt: TGTGCCAGCAGCTTAGGACCGATGAACACTGAAGCTTTCTTT
d_gene: .; v_gene: TRBV15; j_gene: TRBJ2-1; abundance: .; CDR3aa: CATSRTQRYNEQFF; CDR3nt: TGTGCCACCAGCAGAACCCAGAGGTACAATGAGCAGTTCTTC
d_gene: TRBD1; v_gene: TRBV19; j_gene: TRBJ2-7; abundance: once; CDR3aa: CASSQPGQSSYEQYF; CDR3nt: TGTGCCAGTAGCCAACCGGGACAGAGCTCCTACGAGCAGTACTTC
d_gene: .; v_gene: TRBV24-1; j_gene: TRBJ1-1; abundance: .; CDR3aa: CATRDRGDTEAFF; CDR3nt: TGTGCCACCCGGGACCGAGGGGACACTGAAGCTTTCTTT
d_gene: .; v_gene: TRBV7-9; j_gene: TRBJ1-2; abundance: .; CDR3aa: CASSSLGGEDGYTF; CDR3nt: TGTGCCAGCAGCTCCCTGGGTGGGGAAGATGGCTACACCTTC
d_gene: .; v_gene: TRBV15; j_gene: TRBJ2-7; abundance: .; CDR3aa: CATSGQSYEQYF; CDR3nt: TGTGCCACCAGCGGACAGTCCTACGAGCAGTACTTC
d_gene: .; v_gene: TRBV6-2/TRBV6-3; j_gene: TRBJ2-1; abundance: .; CDR3aa: CASSYFRNEQFF; CDR3nt: TGTGCCAGCAGTTACTTTAGGAATGAGCAGTTCTTC
d_gene: TRBD2; v_gene: TRBV7-9; j_gene: TRBJ2-7; abundance: .; CDR3aa: CASSLGSGGEQYF; CDR3nt: TGTGCCAGCAGCTTAGGGAGCGGGGGGGAGCAGTACTTC
d_gene: TRBD1; v_gene: TRBV25-1; j_gene: TRBJ2-7; abundance: .; CDR3aa: CASRQGALSEQYF; CDR3nt: TGTGCCAGCAGACAGGGGGCCCTCTCCGAGCAGTACTTC
d_gene: .; v_gene: TRBV28; j_gene: TRBJ1-6; abundance: .; CDR3aa: CASNDLGGSYNSPLHF; CDR3nt: TGTGCCAGCAACGATTTAGGGGGCTCCTATAATTCACCCCTCCACTTT
d_gene: .; v_gene: TRBV19; j_gene: TRBJ1-3; abundance: .; CDR3aa: CASSILGLSGNTIYF; CDR3nt: TGTGCCAGTAGTATATTAGGTCTCTCTGGAAACACCATATATTTT
d_gene: .; v_gene: TRBV5-4; j_gene: TRBJ2-4; abundance: .; CDR3aa: CASSLDGNGAQYF; CDR3nt: TGTGCCAGCAGCTTGGATGGGAATGGGGCTCAGTACTTC
d_gene: TRBD2; v_gene: TRBV29-1; j_gene: TRBJ2-1; abundance: .; CDR3aa: CSVEEIAGGLRLEQFF; CDR3nt: TGCAGCGTTGAAGAGATTGCGGGAGGGCTCCGACTTGAGCAGTTCTTC
d_gene: .; v_gene: TRBV27; j_gene: TRBJ2-5; abundance: .; CDR3aa: CASSLWGEETQYF; CDR3nt: TGTGCCAGCAGTTTATGGGGGGAAGAGACCCAGTACTTC